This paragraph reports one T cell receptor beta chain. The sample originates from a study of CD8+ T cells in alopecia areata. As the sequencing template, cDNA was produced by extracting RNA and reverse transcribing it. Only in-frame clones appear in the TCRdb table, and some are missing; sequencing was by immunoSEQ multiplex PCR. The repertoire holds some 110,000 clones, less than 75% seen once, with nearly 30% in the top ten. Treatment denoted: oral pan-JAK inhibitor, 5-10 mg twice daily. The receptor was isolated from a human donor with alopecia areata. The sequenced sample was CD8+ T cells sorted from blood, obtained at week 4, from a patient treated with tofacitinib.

CDR3: CATSRVPPGPVGNTIYF. Here the CDR3 DNA reads TGTGCCACCAGCAGAGTTCCCCCGGGACCGGTGGGAAACACCATATATTTT. This chain connects TRBV15 to TRBJ1-3; D is perhaps TRBD1 (5 bases). The germline V gene encodes CDR1 LNHNV and CDR2 YYDKDF (reference sequence). V was pared by 1 base and J by 4 bases, with 17 bases between. There are 17 residues in the CDR3.